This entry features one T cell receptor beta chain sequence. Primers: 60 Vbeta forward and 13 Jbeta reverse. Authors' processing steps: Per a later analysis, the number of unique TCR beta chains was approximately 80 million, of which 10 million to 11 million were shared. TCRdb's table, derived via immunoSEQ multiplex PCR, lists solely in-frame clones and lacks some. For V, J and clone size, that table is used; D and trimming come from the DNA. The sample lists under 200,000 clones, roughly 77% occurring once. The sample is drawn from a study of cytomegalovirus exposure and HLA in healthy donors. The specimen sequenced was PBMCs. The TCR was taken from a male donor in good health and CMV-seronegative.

The CDR3 reads CASSQITSGDNEQFF. CDR3 coding DNA: TGCGCCAGCAGCCAGATCACTAGCGGAGACAATGAGCAGTTCTTC. The genes are TRBV4-3 and TRBJ2-1, with TRBD2 matching 8 bases. Trimming removed 3 bases from V and 5 bases from J; junction bases left unmatched: 6. The CDR3 covers 15 residues. From germline, CDR1 is LGHNA and CDR2 YSLEER.